The source of this T cell receptor (beta chain) is a study of CD8+CD57+ T cells in acquired aplastic anemia. Only patients with CD8+CD57+ cell expansion on flow cytometry were chosen for sequencing. TCR beta VDJ combinations and CDR3 sequences were profiled from genomic DNA. TCRdb passed the reads through MiXCR, listing each CDR3 protein once. The sample has more than 150,000 distinct CDR3 sequences, less than 60% seen once. Sample: sorted CD4+, CD8+, or CD8+CD57+ T cells (not recorded which) from PBMCs. This receptor was taken from a human donor with aplastic anemia.

In nucleotides, the CDR3 is TGCAGTGCTAGAGATCGAGGGATCCATTTTATGAACACTGAAGCTTTCTTT. Its translation is CSARDRGIHFMNTEAFF. This chain joins TRBV20-1 and TRBJ1-1; D is uncertain. The CDR3 is 17 residues long. Deletions cut 0 bases from V and 0 bases from J, with 17 bases between. Per germline, CDR1 DFQATT and CDR2 SNEGSKA (reference sequence).